The rows below give T cell receptor beta chains drawn from one sample of a study of T cell responses to AZD1222 COVID-19 vaccine. Profiled with immunoSEQ multiplex PCR; TCRdb holds only in-frame clones, not every one. The sample contains roughly 200,000 clones, around nine tenths of which appear only once. Sample: peripheral blood, taken on day 0 of AZD1222 vaccination. The receptors derive from an adult in good health. Each CDR3 is given with its conserved first and last residue. The order of the fields is J gene, D gene, V gene, clone size, CDR3 DNA, CDR3 protein. D genes are given only for firm matches. Size values are once, few and many counts, or a class for expanded clones, and some rows have none.

TRBJ1-2,NA,TRBV6-5,once,TGTGCCAGTTGGGGGCAAACCTATGGCTACACCTTC,CASWGQTYGYTF
TRBJ2-2,NA,TRBV28,NA,TGTGCCAGCAGTGAACGTGAGGAGCTGTTTTTT,CASSEREELFF
TRBJ1-1,NA,TRBV30,NA,TGTGCCTGGATTCCAGGGAGGACTGAAGCTTTCTTT,CAWIPGRTEAFF
TRBJ1-3,NA,TRBV19,NA,TGTGCCAGTATCAACCTGAGGACGGACACCATATATTTT,CASINLRTDTIYF
TRBJ2-7,NA,TRBV4-2,NA,TGTGCCAGCAGCCAAGGGGACCCCGCTACCTACGAGCAGTACTTC,CASSQGDPATYEQYF
TRBJ2-7,NA,TRBV4-2,NA,TGTGCCAGCAGCCAAGAATGGGGCTCAGCCTACGAGCAGTACTTC,CASSQEWGSAYEQYF
TRBJ2-1,NA,TRBV10-3,NA,TGTGCCATCAGCGAGCTAGCGCTTGAGCAGTTCTTC,CAISELALEQFF
TRBJ1-6,TRBD1,TRBV6-6,NA,TGTGCCAGCAAACCAACAGGGGGCGATAATTCACCCCTCCACTTT,CASKPTGGDNSPLHF
TRBJ1-6,NA,TRBV6-1,NA,TGTGCCAGCAGTGAAGCGGACGCTTTCTATTCACCCCTCCACTTT,CASSEADAFYSPLHF
TRBJ1-3,NA,TRBV6-5,NA,TGTGCCAGTGCGGGGGGGGTTTCTGGAAACACCATATATTTT,CASAGGVSGNTIYF
TRBJ1-2,NA,TRBV5-4,NA,TGTGCCAGCAGCGGCAGGGGCCGAGGGGCGGGGGGCTACACCTTC,CASSGRGRGAGGYTF
TRBJ1-5,TRBD1,TRBV19,NA,TGTGCCAGTAGTCCCCAGGGGGACAATCAGCCCCAGCATTTT,CASSPQGDNQPQHF
TRBJ2-7,TRBD1,TRBV28,NA,TGTGCCAGCAGTCGACAGGGGGTGGGCGAGCAGTACTTC,CASSRQGVGEQYF
TRBJ1-2,NA,TRBV3-1/TRBV3-2,NA,TGTGCCAGCAGCCCATCGTCCCGGCCTATCACCTTC,CASSPSSRPITF
TRBJ1-2,TRBD1,TRBV4-2,NA,TGTGCCAGCAGCCAAGATATCGGACAGGGGTACTATGGCTACACCTTC,CASSQDIGQGYYGYTF
TRBJ2-6,TRBD1,TRBV5-1,NA,TGCGCCAGCAGCTGGGCGGGACAGGGGGAAGCAGCAGCTGGGGCCAACGTCCTGACTTTC,CASSWAGQGEAAAGANVLTF
TRBJ1-2,NA,TRBV24-1,NA,TGTGCCACCAGTGATGGAACCTTTCCGTATGGCTACACCTTC,CATSDGTFPYGYTF
TRBJ2-7,NA,TRBV2,NA,TGTGCCAGCAGCGCCGGTGGAGGACAGTCCTACGAGCAGTACTTC,CASSAGGGQSYEQYF
TRBJ2-2,TRBD2,TRBV10-3,NA,TGTGCCATCAGTGAGTCGAGGACTAGCGGGGTTGACACCGGGGAGCTGTTTTTT,CAISESRTSGVDTGELFF
TRBJ2-1,TRBD2,TRBV10-2,NA,TGCGCCAGCAGTGGCGGGGGGAATGAGCAGTTCTTC,CASSGGGNEQFF
TRBJ2-7,NA,TRBV3-1/TRBV3-2,once,TGTGCCAGCAGCCAAGTGGTCTACGAGCAGTACTTC,CASSQVVYEQYF
TRBJ2-5,NA,TRBV18,NA,TGTGCCAGCTCACCACCGGGGGTTCAAGAGACCCAGTACTTC,CASSPPGVQETQYF
TRBJ1-2,NA,TRBV5-8,NA,TGTGCCAGCACCCGGGCAGTCTATGGCTACACCTTC,CASTRAVYGYTF